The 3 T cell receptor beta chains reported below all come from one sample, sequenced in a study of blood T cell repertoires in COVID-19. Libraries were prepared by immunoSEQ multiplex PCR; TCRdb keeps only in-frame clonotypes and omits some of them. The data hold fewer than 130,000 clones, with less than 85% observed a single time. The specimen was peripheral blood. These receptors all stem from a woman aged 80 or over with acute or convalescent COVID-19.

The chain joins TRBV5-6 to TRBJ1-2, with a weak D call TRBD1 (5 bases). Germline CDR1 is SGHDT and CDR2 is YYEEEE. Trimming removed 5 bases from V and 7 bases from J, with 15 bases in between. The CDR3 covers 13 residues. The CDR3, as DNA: TGTGCCAGCAGTTACTACAGGTCGGGTGGCTACACCTTC. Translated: CASSYYRSGGYTF.

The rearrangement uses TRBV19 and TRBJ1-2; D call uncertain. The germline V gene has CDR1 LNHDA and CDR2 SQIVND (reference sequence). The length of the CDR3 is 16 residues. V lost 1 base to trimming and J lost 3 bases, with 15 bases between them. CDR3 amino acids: CASSIALTDKYYGYTF. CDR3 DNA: TGTGCCAGTAGTATAGCCCTAACCGACAAATACTATGGCTACACCTTC.

This CDR3 reads CASSLDWNTGELFF. The CDR3, as DNA: TGTGCCAGCAGCTTAGACTGGAACACCGGGGAGCTGTTTTTT. The J gene is TRBJ2-2, the V gene TRBV5-4; D remains ambiguous. V lost 2 bases and J lost 1, with 6 bases in between. The CDR3 sequence is 14 residues long. Germline CDR1 reads SGHNT; CDR2 reads YYREEE (reference sequence).